The 3 T cell receptor beta chains below were found in one sample sequenced in a study of shared clonotypes between healthy human individuals. In the naive CD8 group, cells lacked CD45RO and were positively selected for CCR7, so terminally differentiated effector memory CD45RA+ cells were left out. Generated by immunoSEQ multiplex PCR, the TCRdb table keeps only in-frame clones and is missing some. The table has roughly 2.1 million clones, under 95% seen once. The sequenced sample consisted of naive CD8+ T cells from PBMCs. These receptors originate from a man aged 18 to 30 in good health. Some clones in this sample may be carry-over from other donors' samples.

The CDR3 DNA sequence: TGTGCCAGCAGCGGGGACCCCTGGGATACGCAGTATTTT. Translation gives CASSGDPWDTQYF. The chain recombines TRBV2 with TRBJ2-3, with D possibly being TRBD1 or TRBD2 (5 bases each). Germline V gene sequence: CDR1 SNHLY, CDR2 FYNNEI. The length of the CDR3 is 13 residues. V was cut by 6 bases and J by 6 bases, with 13 bases left in between.

The chain links TRBV29-1 to TRBJ2-3, with unresolved D. Germline loops: CDR1 SQVTM, CDR2 ANQGSEA. V lost 3 bases and J 4 bases, leaving 5 bases between the germline ends. There are 11 residues in the CDR3. The CDR3 DNA reads as TGCAGCGTTGAGAGGCCAGATACGCAGTATTTT. It yields the protein CSVERPDTQYF.

The CDR3 is CSVDKGSGVFF. As DNA, the CDR3 is TGCAGCGTTGATAAAGGCTCGGGTGTGTTTTTT. The chain has TRBV29-1 and TRBJ2-2, with D hard to call. CDR3 size: 11 residues. The germline CDR1 and CDR2 sequences are SQVTM and ANQGSEA. V lost 3 bases and J 15 bases, leaving 14 bases between the germline ends.